This is a list of T cell receptor beta chains from one sample in a study of T cells in Graves' hyperthyroidism and ophthalmopathy. TCRdb called the multiplex PCR reads again in MiXCR, with one record for every CDR3 protein. The sample contains hundreds of thousands of distinct CDR3 sequences, 38% of which appear only once. The sample consisted of blood. These receptors were taken from a young man with Graves' hyperthyroidism. Both conserved end residues are part of each CDR3. The D gene is left open where the match is weak. Size values are once, few and many counts, or a class for expanded clones, and some rows have none.

TRBJ1-2 - TRBV2 - TGTGCCAGCAGTGAAAACAGGGACGGGGCCTACACCTTC CASSENRDGAYTF
TRBJ2-2 - TRBV7-9 - TGTGCCAGCAGTTTAAGGGCGCGGACGAACACCGAGGAGCTGTTTTTT CASSLRARTNTEELFF
TRBJ2-5 TRBD2 TRBV12-3/TRBV12-4 - TGTGCCAGCAGTTACGCTAGCGGGAGCCGGACCCAGTACTTC CASSYASGSRTQYF
TRBJ1-2 - TRBV25-1 once TGTGCCAGCAGTGGAGACGGGGGTGGCTACACCTTC CASSGDGGGYTF
TRBJ1-6 - TRBV10-3 many TGTGCCATCAAAACCCAAAAAGATTCACCCCTCCACTTT CAIKTQKDSPLHF
TRBJ1-5 - TRBV7-3 many TGTGCCAGCAGGGGAGGTAATAGCAATCAGCCCCAGCATTTT CASRGGNSNQPQHF
TRBJ2-2 - TRBV7-9 - TGCGCCAGCAGCCAAGTCCCCGGGGTGAACACCGGGGAGCTGTTTTTT CASSQVPGVNTGELFF
TRBJ2-5 - TRBV15 - TGTGCCACCAGCAGCGTTATCCGGGTCGAGACCCAGTACTTC CATSSVIRVETQYF
TRBJ1-1 - TRBV5-4 - TGTGCCAGCAGCTCGAAGGCAGGGCCAAGGTCGGTGAACACTGAAGCTTTCTTT CASSSKAGPRSVNTEAFF
TRBJ2-5 - TRBV6-1 - TGTGCCAGCAGTGAACAGTGGGCCCAGTACTTC CASSEQWAQYF
TRBJ2-2 - TRBV7-9 many TGTGCCAGCAGCTTAGTGGGTTCCGGGGAGCTGTTTTTT CASSLVGSGELFF
TRBJ1-2 TRBD1 TRBV12-3/TRBV12-4 - TGTGCCAGCAGTTTTCGGGACAGGGGGCACGAGGGGGGCTACACCTTC CASSFRDRGHEGGYTF
TRBJ2-3 - TRBV10-3 few TGTGCCATCAGTGCTGAGGGCTTCCTTAGCACAGATACGCAGTATTTT CAISAEGFLSTDTQYF
TRBJ1-5 TRBD1 TRBV6-1 - TGTGCCACCAGGACAGGGCTTGGCAATCAGCCCCAGCATTTT CATRTGLGNQPQHF
TRBJ1-1 - TRBV6-6 - TGTGCCAGCAGTGAAGGGGGGTATTTGAACACTGAAGCTTTCTTT CASSEGGYLNTEAFF
TRBJ1-1 - TRBV19 many TGTGCCAGTAGTCAACAGGATGGGCCTAACACTGAAGCTTTCTTT CASSQQDGPNTEAFF
TRBJ2-7 TRBD2 TRBV7-2 - TGTGCCAGCAGCTTAGAGGGACTAGCTGTCCCCGAGCAGTACTTC CASSLEGLAVPEQYF
TRBJ2-7 - TRBV7-2 - TGTGCCAGCAGCTTGTTCCACGACCCCACTTACGAGCAGTACTTC CASSLFHDPTYEQYF
TRBJ1-5 - TRBV10-3 - TGTGCCATCAGCCCGCAAGGGGAAAGCAATCAGCCCCAGCATTTT CAISPQGESNQPQHF
TRBJ2-5 - TRBV2 - TGTGCCAGCAGTAGACAGGCCCAAGAGACCCAGTACTTC CASSRQAQETQYF
TRBJ2-7 - TRBV6-5 - TGTGCCAGCAGCCGTCCCGAGGGCGGGCAGTACTTC CASSRPEGGQYF
TRBJ2-5 - TRBV7-6 - - CASSFYICSVNQETQYF
TRBJ2-5 - TRBV2 - TGTGCCAGCAGTTCACAGGGAGCGGGCTTGGAGACCCAGTACTTC CASSSQGAGLETQYF
TRBJ1-1 - TRBV25-1 - TGTGCTAGTTTGACCGCCGGAGCGACTGAAGCTTTCTTT CASLTAGATEAFF
TRBJ1-1 - TRBV12-3/TRBV12-4 - TGTGCCAGCAGTTTGGGACTCCATTTCTTT CASSLGLHFF
TRBJ2-5 - TRBV7-9 - TGTGCCAGCAGCCCTTGGCGTCGGGGAGAGACCCAGTACTTC CASSPWRRGETQYF
TRBJ2-2 - TRBV12-3/TRBV12-4 - TGTGCCAGCAGTTTTCACGTTTCGAACACCGGGGAGCTGTTTTTT CASSFHVSNTGELFF
TRBJ1-5 TRBD1 TRBV19 many TGTGCCACTCAGTTGAACAGGGGTAGAAATCAGCCCCAGCATTTT CATQLNRGRNQPQHF
TRBJ1-2 - TRBV5-1 many TGCGCCAGCAGCTTGGGTCTCCTGCGCACCTTC CASSLGLLRTF
TRBJ1-1 TRBD1 TRBV2 many TGTGCCAGCGGGAAGGGACAGATGAACACTGAAGCTTTCTTT CASGKGQMNTEAFF
TRBJ1-2 TRBD1 TRBV7-8 - TGTGCCAGCAGCGGACAGGGTGGGTACTATGGCTACACCTTC CASSGQGGYYGYTF
TRBJ1-1 - TRBV5-1 few TGCGCCAGCAGCTCGGGCAGTCTGAACACTGAAGCTTTCTTT CASSSGSLNTEAFF
TRBJ2-2 - TRBV9 - TGTGCCAGCGGCGTACTAGGGCGGGGAGGATCCGGGGAGCTGTTTTTT CASGVLGRGGSGELFF
TRBJ1-4 - TRBV7-2 few TGTGCCAGCAGTAATTCTGGTTGGGAAAAACTGTTTTTT CASSNSGWEKLFF
TRBJ2-5 TRBD1 TRBV12-3/TRBV12-4 - TGTGCCAGCCTGGACAGGGAAGGTCAGCCCCAGTACTTC CASLDREGQPQYF
TRBJ1-6 - TRBV20-1 - TGCAGTGCTAGAGATTTAGGCGGCTTAACTGATAATTCACCCCTCCACTTT CSARDLGGLTDNSPLHF
TRBJ2-5 TRBD1 TRBV15 - TGTGCCACCAGCAGAGACAGGGGGAAACAAGAGACCCAGTACTTC CATSRDRGKQETQYF
TRBJ2-7 TRBD1 TRBV9 - TGTGCCAGCAGCGAAGGACAGGGGGCTGACTACGAGCAGTACTTC CASSEGQGADYEQYF
TRBJ1-5 - TRBV20-1 - TGCAGTGCCACGGACAGTGATCAGCCCCAGCATTTT CSATDSDQPQHF
TRBJ2-7 TRBD1 TRBV29-1 many TGCAGCGTCCCAGGACAGGACTCCTACGAGCAGTACTTC CSVPGQDSYEQYF
TRBJ2-7 - TRBV12-3/TRBV12-4 - TGTGCCAGCAGTGAGGCCGGTGAGCAGTGCTTC CASSEAGEQCF
TRBJ1-5 - TRBV7-2 - TGTGCCAGCGTGGAGGGATCGGGGGGGCAGATTATTCAGCCCCAGCATTTT CASVEGSGGQIIQPQHF
TRBJ1-5 - TRBV20-1 many TGCAGTGCTAGAGAGCCAGGGCGCAATAGCAATCAGCCCCAGCATTTT CSAREPGRNSNQPQHF
TRBJ1-2 - TRBV5-1 - TGCGCCAGCAGCGACCCGGGAGACCAACTAAGGGGCTACACCTTC CASSDPGDQLRGYTF
TRBJ2-7 - TRBV29-1 many TGCAGCGTTGAGACCGGGACGGAGTACGAGCAGTACTTC CSVETGTEYEQYF
TRBJ1-5 - TRBV19 many TGTGCCAGTAGTATGCGGGGTAGCAATCAGCCCCAGCATTTT CASSMRGSNQPQHF
TRBJ1-1 TRBD1 TRBV20-1 - TGCAGTGCTCGTTGGACAGGGGAAAGGGGGACTGAAGCTTTCTTT CSARWTGERGTEAFF
TRBJ1-5 - TRBV25-1 - TGTGCCAGCAGTGAAGCGCTGGAGGGGGTAGGAAGTCAGCCCCAGCATTTT CASSEALEGVGSQPQHF
TRBJ1-2 - TRBV20-1 many TGCAGTGCGGCAAGGCTCCGGTTGGAGGATGGTGGCTACACCTTC CSAARLRLEDGGYTF
TRBJ2-7 - TRBV20-1 - TGCAGTGCTAGTGTGGGGTCTGGCTACGAGCAGTACTTC CSASVGSGYEQYF
TRBJ2-2 TRBD2 TRBV7-9 few TGTGCCAGCAGCTTCGGACTAGCGGATACCGGGGAGCTGTTTTTT CASSFGLADTGELFF
TRBJ1-1 - TRBV10-3 many TGTGCCATCAGTGCCCTCGGGACGGGAAACACTGAAGCTTTCTTT CAISALGTGNTEAFF
TRBJ1-3 - TRBV15 - TGTGCCACCAGCGGGTACGGAAACACCATATATTTT CATSGYGNTIYF